One sample yielded the 13 T cell receptor beta chains listed below, sequenced in a study of blood T cell repertoires in COVID-19. Sequencing used immunoSEQ multiplex PCR; TCRdb keeps in-frame clones, though not all of them. This sample yields 150,000 or so clones, of which 80% are seen a single time; about 5.6% belongs to the top ten. The specimen sequenced was PBMCs or T cells enriched from blood (not recorded which). These receptors were taken from a man aged 40-55 years who had recovered from COVID-19.

The table lists this clone with a few counts. The V gene is TRBV5-1, the J gene TRBJ1-1, with D unclear. The germline V gene encodes CDR1 SGHRS and CDR2 YFSETQ. V shed 2 bases and J shed 2 bases, with 19 bases lying between them. The CDR3 spans 17 residues. The CDR3 is CASSLYSYGELNTEAFF. CDR3 in DNA: TGCGCCAGCAGCTTATATTCATATGGAGAATTAAACACTGAAGCTTTCTTT.

This sequence joins TRBV11-2 and TRBJ1-3, with D uncertain. Trimming removed 5 bases from V and 0 bases from J, with 8 bases in between. There are 14 residues in the CDR3. From germline, CDR1 is SGHAT and CDR2 FQNNGV. CDR3 in amino acids: CASSPRFSGNTIYF. The CDR3 DNA follows: TGTGCCAGCAGCCCCCGTTTCTCTGGAAACACCATATATTTT.

This clone has only one observation. This sequence joins TRBV27 and TRBJ2-1; no firm D call. Germline values: CDR1 MNHEY, CDR2 SMNVEV (reference sequence). V shed 4 bases and J shed 3 bases, with 7 bases lying between them. This CDR3 has 13 residues. CDR3 nucleotides: TGTGCCAGCAGTTCCATCTACTACAATGAGCAGTTCTTC. It yields the protein CASSSIYYNEQFF.

V gene TRBV24-1 combines with J gene TRBJ2-2; possible D gene TRBD2, 7 bases. From germline, CDR1 is KGHDR and CDR2 SFDVKD. V lost 2 bases to trimming and J lost 0 bases, with 9 bases between them. The CDR3 runs 16 residues. The CDR3 is CATSDWGGANTGELFF. The DNA for the CDR3 is TGTGCCACCAGTGATTGGGGGGGCGCGAACACCGGGGAGCTGTTTTTT.

This sequence joins TRBV3-1 (or the pseudogene TRBV3-2) and TRBJ2-1; 8 nucleotides agree with TRBD2. The CDR3 contains 15 residues. Germline-derived CDR1 and CDR2 are LGHDT and YNNKEL (reference sequence). V lost 3 bases and J lost 7; bases outside the gene matches: 8. The CDR3 here is CASSQGAGAGNEQFF. The CDR3 DNA reads TGTGCCAGCAGCCAGGGAGCGGGGGCGGGGAATGAGCAGTTCTTC.

This chain uses TRBV19 with TRBJ1-3; D is ambiguous. The CDR3 extends over 12 amino acids. Trimming removed 4 bases from V and 2 bases from J, with 3 bases in between. Germline CDR1 is LNHDA and CDR2 is SQIVND (reference sequence). The chain's CDR3 is CASSTAGNTIYF. The CDR3 bases are TGTGCCAGTAGTACGGCTGGAAACACCATATATTTT.

The table lists this clone with a few counts. The chain employs TRBV5-6 and TRBJ1-4, with TRBD1 as a possible D gene (6 bases). This CDR3 spans 15 amino acids. V dropped 4 bases and J dropped 2 bases, with 12 bases sitting between them. Germline V gene data show CDR1 as SGHDT and CDR2 as YYEEEE. The CDR3 is CASSARGGTNEKLFF. The DNA for the CDR3 is TGTGCCAGCAGCGCCAGGGGTGGGACTAATGAAAAACTGTTTTTT.

V usage is TRBV7-3 and J usage is TRBJ1-6, with D possibly matching TRBD1 (6 bases). Germline V gene data show CDR1 as SGHTA and CDR2 as FQGTGA. The CDR3 consists of 18 residues. Trimming shortened V by 3 bases and J by 6 bases, and 21 bases separated the two germline ends. The CDR3 DNA is TGTGCCAGCAGCTTCGGGGGGCCCGGGGCCCGGTTTAATTCACCCCTCCACTTT. This gives the protein CASSFGGPGARFNSPLHF.

This rearrangement joins TRBV15 to TRBJ1-1; possible D gene TRBD1, 5 bases. Germline V gene sequence: CDR1 LNHNV, CDR2 YYDKDF (reference sequence). V dropped 8 bases and J dropped 1 base, with 14 bases sitting between them. The CDR3 is 14 residues long. The CDR3 bases are TGTGCCACCCGTTTCGGGGGAACGAACACTGAAGCTTTCTTT. Its translation: CATRFGGTNTEAFF. Complete variable domain (other parts from reference TRBV15 and TRBJ1-1): DAMVIQNPRYQVTQFGKPVTLSCSQTLNHNVMYWYQQKSSQAPKLLFHYYDKDFNNEADTPDNFQSRRPNTSFCFLDIRSPGLGDTAMYLCATRFGGTNTEAFFGQGTRLTVV.

This clone was detected only once. J is TRBJ2-7 and V is TRBV7-6, with 8 nucleotides matching TRBD2. The junction had 3 bases not matched to a gene; V was cut back by 2 bases and J by 6 bases. Germline CDR1 reads SGHVS; CDR2 reads FNYEAQ. This CDR3 has 13 amino acids. The CDR3 coding sequence is TGTGCCAGCAGCTTAACGGGAGGGGGCGAGCAGTACTTC. Translating gives CASSLTGGGEQYF.

The chain joins TRBV19 to TRBJ2-4; 8 bases are shared with TRBD2. V shed 5 bases and J 1 base; nucleotides not matched to a gene: 7. Germline V gene lookup returns CDR1 LNHDA and CDR2 SQIVND (reference sequence). This CDR3 is built from 16 residues. The CDR3 nucleotides read TGTGCCAGTAGTCCCTTGGGCGGGGGGGCCAAAAACATTCAGTACTTC. The encoded protein is CASSPLGGGAKNIQYF.

This clone came up a few times. The chain joins TRBV10-3 to TRBJ1-6; no firm D call. Germline assignment: CDR1 ENHRY and CDR2 SYGVKD. The CDR3 is 13 residues long. V was clipped by 10 bases and J by 5 bases, with 12 bases between them. CDR3 protein: CATLSGNNSPLHF. The CDR3, as DNA: TGTGCCACCCTATCCGGGAATAATTCACCCCTCCACTTT.

The chain uses TRBV19 and TRBJ2-5, with 7 nucleotides matching TRBD2. The CDR3 runs 15 residues. The J segment lost 0 bases and the V segment lost 6 bases, leaving 7 bases of the junction unmatched. Germline V gene data show CDR1 as LNHDA and CDR2 as SQIVND (reference sequence). The CDR3 here is CASRLTSAHQETQYF. As DNA, the CDR3 is TGTGCCAGTAGGCTAACTAGCGCCCACCAAGAGACCCAGTACTTC. The complete variable domain, with remaining parts taken from reference TRBV19 and TRBJ2-5, reads DGGITQSPKYLFRKEGQNVTLSCEQNLNHDAMYWYRQDPGQGLRLIYYSQIVNDFQKGDIAEGYSVSREKKESFPLTVTSAQKNPTAFYLCASRLTSAHQETQYFGPGTRLLVL.